This entry lists 5 T cell receptor beta chains sequenced from one sample in a study of OX40 agonist ivuxolimab in advanced cancers. Measured with immunoSEQ multiplex PCR; TCRdb has only the in-frame clones, and not every one. The table shows around 25,000 clones, with more than 80% occurring only once. Sample: CD4+ or CD8+ T cells sorted from blood, taken in a trial of the OX40 agonist ivuxolimab. All receptors derive from an adult with an advanced solid tumor such as melanoma, head and neck, liver or kidney cancer.

The chain employs TRBV12-5 and TRBJ2-1; D remains unclear. This CDR3 contains 14 residues. Germline V gene sequence: CDR1 LGHNT, CDR2 FRNRAP. Trimming left V 6 bases short and J 2 bases short, with 11 bases between. CDR3 in amino acids: CASGAWNTYNEQFF. The CDR3 nucleotides read TGTGCTAGTGGCGCCTGGAATACCTACAATGAGCAGTTCTTC.

This clone showed up just a few times. This chain links TRBV4-1 with TRBJ1-6, with a weak D call TRBD1 (6 bases). The CDR3 runs to 15 residues. Per germline, CDR1 MGHRA and CDR2 YSYEKL. V was trimmed by 0 bases and J by 10 bases, leaving 13 bases between them. DNA for the CDR3: TGCGCCAGCAGCCAAGAACGGACAGCAGGATCACCCCTCCACTTT. Protein product: CASSQERTAGSPLHF.

The chain employs TRBV9 and TRBJ2-1, with 9 nucleotides matching TRBD1. Germline CDR1 reads SGDLS; CDR2 reads YYNGEE. The CDR3 runs 13 residues. V gave up 7 bases and J gave up 4 bases; unmatched junction bases: 3. CDR3 sequence: CASGQGLYNEQFF. In nucleotides, the CDR3 is TGTGCCAGCGGACAGGGGTTGTACAATGAGCAGTTCTTC.

The rearrangement links TRBV9 to TRBJ1-1, with D possibly matching TRBD1 (5 bases). Trimming pared 4 bases from V and 1 base from J, leaving 11 bases between. Germline CDR1 reads SGDLS; CDR2 reads YYNGEE. The CDR3 runs to 14 residues. CDR3 loop: CASSTGRGNTEAFF. The CDR3 nucleotides read TGTGCCAGCAGCACGGGACGGGGGAACACTGAAGCTTTCTTT.

The chain recombines TRBV12-5 with TRBJ1-5, with D tentatively TRBD1 (5 bases). CDR1 is LGHNT and CDR2 is FRNRAP in the germline V gene. V dropped 2 bases and J dropped 2 bases, with 7 bases sitting between them. This CDR3 spans 14 amino acids. In DNA, the CDR3 is TGTGCTAGTGGTTTGATAGGGGGCAATCAGCCCCAGCATTTT. Translating gives CASGLIGGNQPQHF.